The 29 T cell receptor beta chains below were found in one sample sequenced in a study of early T cells in non-severe SARS-CoV-2 infection. In TCRdb, the 5' RACE reads were re-called with MiXCR into one record per CDR3 protein. The repertoire has fewer than 100,000 distinct CDR3 sequences, 10% to 12% of them found once; the top ten carry approximately 4.5%. Sequencing was performed on whole blood. Receptors were obtained from an adult who was a healthcare worker with PCR-confirmed SARS-CoV-2 infection or an uninfected control (not recorded which).

V and J are TRBV27 and TRBJ2-1, with TRBD2 matching over 11 bases. V was pared by 2 bases and J by 2 bases, with 14 bases of the junction left unmatched. From germline, CDR1 is MNHEY and CDR2 SMNVEV (reference sequence). CDR3 length: 20 amino acids. The CDR3 nucleotides read TGTGCCAGCAGTTTAAAGGGCGGGCTAGCGGGGGGCCAAACCTACAATGAGCAGTTCTTC. This sequence encodes CASSLKGGLAGGQTYNEQFF.

This clonotype was seen ten or more times. CDR3 residues: CASSLRGANNSPLHF. CDR3 DNA sequence: TGTGCCAGCAGCTTGCGGGGGGCTAATAATTCACCCCTCCACTTT. The genes are TRBV11-2 and TRBJ1-6; D is perhaps TRBD1 (6 bases). The V gene lost 3 bases and the J gene lost 5 bases, with 11 bases spanning the gap. CDR1 SGHAT and CDR2 FQNNGV come from the germline V gene. The CDR3 length is 15 residues.

V and J are TRBV6-5 and TRBJ2-7; TRBD1 aligns across 8 bases. Germline lookup yields CDR1 MNHEY and CDR2 SVGAGI. The CDR3 consists of 13 residues. After removal of 5 bases from V and 5 bases from J, the junction contained 5 bases not matched to a gene. The CDR3 DNA is TGTGCCAGCAGTGTGGGCAGGGGGCACGAGCAGTACTTC. This codes for CASSVGRGHEQYF.

The table lists this clonotype with many counts. This chain connects TRBV20-1 to TRBJ2-7; D is perhaps TRBD2 (5 bases). Trimming took off 6 bases at V and 4 bases at J, with 10 bases between the two ends. Germline V gene sequence: CDR1 DFQATT, CDR2 SNEGSKA (reference sequence). The CDR3 contains 11 residues. The CDR3 is CSAPTGYEQYF. The CDR3 nucleotides are TGCAGTGCCCCGACGGGGTACGAGCAGTACTTC.

A few counts support this clonotype. This chain connects TRBV7-9 to TRBJ1-1; the D is unclear. The CDR3 runs 14 residues. Between the trimmed V and J ends, which lost 3 bases and 0 bases, there was a span of 8 bases. Germline V gene sequence: CDR1 SEHNR, CDR2 FQNEAQ (reference sequence). The CDR3 here is CASSFFVLNTEAFF. CDR3 in DNA: TGTGCCAGCAGCTTTTTTGTTTTGAACACTGAAGCTTTCTTT.

This clonotype was recorded many times. The rearrangement joins TRBV20-1 to TRBJ2-7, with D perhaps matching TRBD1 (5 bases). CDR3 length equals 13 residues. CDR1 DFQATT and CDR2 SNEGSKA come from the germline V gene (reference sequence). Trimming took off 3 bases at V and 5 bases at J, with 14 bases between the two ends. DNA of the CDR3: TGCAGTGCTAGTTGGGGCCTGGTAAACGAGCAGTACTTC. It yields the protein CSASWGLVNEQYF.

In its sample, this clonotype was seen many times. The genes are TRBV7-9 and TRBJ2-5; D unresolved. The V end lost 5 bases, the J end lost 3 bases, and 10 bases lay between the germline ends. Germline CDR1 SEHNR, CDR2 FQNEAQ (reference sequence). CDR3 length: 13 residues. In DNA, the CDR3 is TGTGCCAGCAGCGATGACAAGAAAGAGACCCAGTACTTC. It translates to CASSDDKKETQYF.

The CDR3 region has the DNA TGTGCCACGGCAGTAAACACCGGGGAGCTGTTTTTT. Encoded protein: CATAVNTGELFF. This chain uses TRBV19 with TRBJ2-2; D remains unclear. The CDR3 loop spans 12 amino acids. V was clipped by 10 bases and J by 2 bases, with 8 bases between them. The V gene's germline CDR1 is LNHDA and CDR2 SQIVND (reference sequence).

The CDR3 region has the DNA TGTGCCAGCAGCTCCAATCGGGTAGAGACCCAGTACTTC. Amino acid sequence: CASSSNRVETQYF. The chain joins TRBV7-2 to TRBJ2-5, with unresolved D. Germline V CDR1 and CDR2: SGHTA, FQGNSA. This CDR3 has 13 residues. Trimming took off 4 bases at V and 4 bases at J, with 10 bases between the two ends.

The V call is TRBV6-1, the J call TRBJ1-1; D not certain. The ends were cut back, 3 bases at V and 4 bases at J, with 15 bases in the middle. CDR3 size: 15 residues. Germline assignment: CDR1 MNHNS and CDR2 SASEGT. The CDR3 nucleotides are TGTGCCAGCAGTGAGGGTTATTCGGCAGGCACTGAAGCTTTCTTT. Translating gives CASSEGYSAGTEAFF.

This chain connects TRBV6-2 or TRBV6-3 to TRBJ2-2; 12 bases are a match to TRBD2. Unmatched junction bases numbered 7, after V lost 5 bases and J lost 0 bases. This CDR3 is 18 amino acids long. The germline gives CDR1 MNHEY, CDR2 SVGEGT. The CDR3 reads CASSRWTSGVANTGELFF. The DNA of the CDR3 is TGTGCCAGCAGTCGTTGGACTAGCGGGGTCGCGAACACCGGGGAGCTGTTTTTT.

The CDR3: CASSLPLAGGRDTQYF. CDR3 sequence (DNA): TGTGCCAGCAGCCTCCCACTAGCGGGGGGGAGAGATACGCAGTATTTT. The chain joins TRBV6-2 or TRBV6-3 to TRBJ2-3, with TRBD2 matching over 13 bases. V gave up 6 bases and J gave up 5 bases; unmatched junction bases: 8. The CDR3 is 16 residues long. Germline assignment: CDR1 MNHEY and CDR2 SVGEGT.

In nucleotides, the CDR3 is TGTGCCTGGACTCGGACAGGGAGCTCCTACGAGCAGTACTTC. Residues: CAWTRTGSSYEQYF. The chain has TRBV30 and TRBJ2-7, with 8 bases that match TRBD1. Germline-derived CDR1 and CDR2 are GTSNPN and SVGIG (reference sequence). Trimming cost V 4 bases and J 0 bases; bases outside gene matches: 5. The CDR3 spans 14 residues.

V usage is TRBV30 and J usage is TRBJ1-4; TRBD1 might be the D (6 bases). Germline V gene sequence: CDR1 GTSNPN, CDR2 SVGIG (reference sequence). The CDR3 is made up of 12 amino acids. V lost 0 bases, J lost 8 bases, and 7 bases lay in between. CDR3 in DNA: TGTGCCTGGAGTGTACAGGGCGAAAAACTGTTTTTT. This gives the protein CAWSVQGEKLFF.

This clonotype was seen only a few times. The rearrangement links TRBV5-1 to TRBJ2-1; no firm D call. Germline CDR1 reads SGHRS; CDR2 reads YFSETQ. The ends were cut back, 1 base at V and 0 bases at J, with 5 bases in the middle. The CDR3 loop spans 14 amino acids. The CDR3 DNA is TGCGCCAGCAGCTTGACAAACTCCTACAATGAGCAGTTCTTC. Its protein product is CASSLTNSYNEQFF. The full variable domain, its missing parts supplied by reference TRBV5-1 and TRBJ2-1, is KAGVTQTPRYLIKTRGQQVTLSCSPISGHRSVSWYQQTPGQGLQFLFEYFSETQRNKGNFPGRFSGRQFSNSRSEMNVSTLELGDSALYLCASSLTNSYNEQFFGPGTRLTVL.

The chain combines TRBV2 with TRBJ2-7; 11 bases fit TRBD2. Germline V lookup: CDR1 SNHLY, CDR2 FYNNEI. CDR3 length: 14 residues. The J segment lost 1 base and the V segment lost 6 bases, leaving 2 bases of the junction unmatched. In DNA, the CDR3 is TGTGCCAGCAGGGGACTAGCGGATTCCTACGAGCAGTACTTC. It codes for CASRGLADSYEQYF.

This clonotype occurred many times. This chain joins TRBV29-1 and TRBJ2-3; weak D call: TRBD2 (5 bases). This CDR3 comprises 12 residues. CDR1 SQVTM and CDR2 ANQGSEA come from the germline V gene. The DNA for the CDR3 is TGCAGTGAGGGCCGTAGCACAGATACGCAGTATTTT. Amino acid sequence: CSEGRSTDTQYF.

This clonotype has a handful of counts. V usage is TRBV29-1 and J usage is TRBJ2-3; TRBD1 aligns across 8 bases. Trimming removed 6 bases from V and 0 bases from J; junction bases left unmatched: 2. The CDR3 has 13 residues. Per the germline V gene, CDR1 is SQVTM and CDR2 is ANQGSEA. Here the CDR3 reads CSVDRGSTDTQYF. DNA for the CDR3: TGCAGCGTCGACAGGGGAAGCACAGATACGCAGTATTTT.

V and J are TRBV5-1 and TRBJ1-6; 9 nucleotides align to TRBD1. The CDR3 runs to 14 residues. The germline V gene has CDR1 SGHRS and CDR2 YFSETQ. The junction had 5 bases not matched to a gene; V was cut back by 3 bases and J by 10 bases. Here the CDR3 reads CASSSSTGGSPLHF. The CDR3, as DNA: TGCGCCAGCAGCTCTTCGACAGGGGGATCACCCCTCCACTTT.

This clonotype appeared a few times. The V gene is TRBV5-6, the J gene TRBJ1-1; D gene ambiguous. The CDR3 extends over 14 amino acids. Trimming pared 0 bases from V and 1 base from J, leaving 7 bases between. In germline, CDR1 is SGHDT, CDR2 YYEEEE. The CDR3 DNA reads as TGTGCCAGCAGCTTGGGTACGAGGAACACTGAAGCTTTCTTT. It yields the protein CASSLGTRNTEAFF.

The chain carries TRBV5-1 and TRBJ2-7; TRBD1 is a possible D gene (5 bases). This CDR3 is built from 15 residues. Germline CDR1 SGHRS, CDR2 YFSETQ. V dropped 2 bases and J dropped 2 bases, with 14 bases sitting between them. CDR3 sequence (DNA): TGCGCCAGCAGCTTCGGTACAGGTCAAGCCTACGAGCAGTACTTC. This translates into CASSFGTGQAYEQYF.

V gene TRBV7-8 combines with J gene TRBJ1-6; 7 nucleotides match TRBD1. V trimming: 2 bases; J trimming: 7 bases; junction bases outside the gene matches: 2. Germline V gene data show CDR1 as SGHVS and CDR2 as FQNEAQ. The CDR3 has 14 amino acids. This chain's CDR3 is CASSLTQGNSPLHF. The CDR3 coding sequence is TGTGCCAGCAGCTTAACACAGGGGAATTCACCCCTCCACTTT.

This clonotype turned up a few times. This rearrangement joins TRBV2 to TRBJ1-2; 7 bases map to TRBD1. This CDR3 region has 13 residues. Germline lookup yields CDR1 SNHLY and CDR2 FYNNEI. The ends lost 7 bases at V and 8 bases at J; junction bases unmatched: 10. CDR3 DNA sequence: TGTGCCAGCACCGAAGAGGGAGGGGGCGGCTACACCTTC. This sequence encodes CASTEEGGGGYTF.

This clonotype was detected many times. The chain couples TRBV19 to TRBJ2-7, with D unresolved. The V gene lost 1 base and the J gene lost 3 bases, with 7 bases spanning the gap. The CDR3 totals 13 residues. The germline V gene encodes CDR1 LNHDA and CDR2 SQIVND (reference sequence). The DNA for the CDR3 is TGTGCCAGTAGTATAGTCGGAAACTACGAGCAGTACTTC. It codes for CASSIVGNYEQYF.

About this clonotype: This may arise from a read error, as a much more abundant clone is one base away. The chain couples TRBV29-1 to TRBJ1-2; maybe TRBD1 (5 bases). The CDR3 has 14 amino acids. Germline values: CDR1 SQVTM, CDR2 ANQGSEA. The DNA of the CDR3 is TGCAGCGCCCCGGGGGAGGGTACCCCCTATGGCTTCACCTTC. Translation: CSAPGEGTPYGFTF.

This clonotype was seen many times. The CDR3 sequence is CASSPTWGSSNSPLHF. CDR3 DNA: TGTGCCAGCAGCCCGACTTGGGGTAGTAGTAATTCACCCCTCCACTTT. V gene TRBV12-3 or TRBV12-4 combines with J gene TRBJ1-6; D is unresolved. This CDR3 spans 16 amino acids. Deletions cut 6 bases from V and 6 bases from J, with 18 bases between.

This clonotype showed up many times. V gene TRBV7-2 combines with J gene TRBJ2-3; TRBD1 is a possible D gene (6 bases). Trimming shortened V by 2 bases and J by 1 base, and 7 bases separated the two germline ends. The CDR3 consists of 14 residues. The germline V gene encodes CDR1 SGHTA and CDR2 FQGNSA. In DNA form, the CDR3 reads TGTGCCAGCAGCTTACAGGGGCGCACAGATACGCAGTATTTT. Amino acids: CASSLQGRTDTQYF.

This clonotype has at least ten counts. This chain links TRBV7-2 with TRBJ1-1; no clear D. Deletions cut 4 bases from V and 11 bases from J, with 14 bases between. This CDR3 contains 12 residues. Germline V gene sequence: CDR1 SGHTA, CDR2 FQGNSA. The CDR3: CASSSVRYLAFF. CDR3 bases: TGTGCCAGCAGCTCCGTCAGGTATTTGGCTTTCTTT.

The CDR3: CASSFRAGALGDTQYF. CDR3 nucleotide sequence: TGTGCCAGCAGCTTCCGTGCGGGGGCGCTTGGAGATACGCAGTATTTT. The J gene is TRBJ2-3, the V gene TRBV7-2, with D possibly being TRBD2 (7 bases). This CDR3 is built from 16 residues. The V gene's germline CDR1 is SGHTA and CDR2 FQGNSA. The ends were cut back, 3 bases at V and 5 bases at J, with 18 bases in the middle.